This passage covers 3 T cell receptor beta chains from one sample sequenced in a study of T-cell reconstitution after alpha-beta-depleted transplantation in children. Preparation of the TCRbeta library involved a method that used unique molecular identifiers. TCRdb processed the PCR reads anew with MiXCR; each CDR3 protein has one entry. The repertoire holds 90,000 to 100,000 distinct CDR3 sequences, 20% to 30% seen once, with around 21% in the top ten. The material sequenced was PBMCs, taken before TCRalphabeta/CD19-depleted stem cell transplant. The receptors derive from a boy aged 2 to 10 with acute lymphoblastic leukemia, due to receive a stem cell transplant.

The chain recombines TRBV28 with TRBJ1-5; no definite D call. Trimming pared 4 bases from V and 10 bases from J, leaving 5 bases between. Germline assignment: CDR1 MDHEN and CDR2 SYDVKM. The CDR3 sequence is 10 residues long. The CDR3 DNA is TGTGCCAGCAGTTATGTACCCCAGCATTTT. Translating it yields CASSYVPQHF.

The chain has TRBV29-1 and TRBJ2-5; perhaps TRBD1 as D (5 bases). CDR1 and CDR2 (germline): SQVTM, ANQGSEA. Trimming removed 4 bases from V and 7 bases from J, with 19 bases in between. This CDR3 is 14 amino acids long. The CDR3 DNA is TGCAGCGTTGGGGGCCAGGGTGCTGATGCGACCCAGTACTTC. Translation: CSVGGQGADATQYF.

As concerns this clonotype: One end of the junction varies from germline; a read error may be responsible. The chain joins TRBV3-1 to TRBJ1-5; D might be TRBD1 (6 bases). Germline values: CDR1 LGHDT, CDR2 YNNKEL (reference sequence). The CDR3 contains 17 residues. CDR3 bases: TGTGCCACCAGCCAAGATTCTTGGACAGCCACTCCCCAGCCCCAGCATTTT. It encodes CATSQDSWTATPQPQHF.